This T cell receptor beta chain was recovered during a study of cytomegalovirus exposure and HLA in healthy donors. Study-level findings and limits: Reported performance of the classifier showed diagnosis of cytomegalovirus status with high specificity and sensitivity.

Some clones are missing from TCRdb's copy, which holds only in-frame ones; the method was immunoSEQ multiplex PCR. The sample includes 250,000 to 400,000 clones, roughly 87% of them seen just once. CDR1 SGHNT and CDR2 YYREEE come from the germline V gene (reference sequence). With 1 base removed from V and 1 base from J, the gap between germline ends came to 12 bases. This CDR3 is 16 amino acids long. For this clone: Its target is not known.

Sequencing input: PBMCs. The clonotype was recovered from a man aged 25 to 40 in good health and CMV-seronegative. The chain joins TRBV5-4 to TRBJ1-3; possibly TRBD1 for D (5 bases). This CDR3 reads CASSLRWGTSGNTIYF. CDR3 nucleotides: TGTGCCAGCAGCTTGCGGTGGGGGACTTCTGGAAACACCATATATTTT.